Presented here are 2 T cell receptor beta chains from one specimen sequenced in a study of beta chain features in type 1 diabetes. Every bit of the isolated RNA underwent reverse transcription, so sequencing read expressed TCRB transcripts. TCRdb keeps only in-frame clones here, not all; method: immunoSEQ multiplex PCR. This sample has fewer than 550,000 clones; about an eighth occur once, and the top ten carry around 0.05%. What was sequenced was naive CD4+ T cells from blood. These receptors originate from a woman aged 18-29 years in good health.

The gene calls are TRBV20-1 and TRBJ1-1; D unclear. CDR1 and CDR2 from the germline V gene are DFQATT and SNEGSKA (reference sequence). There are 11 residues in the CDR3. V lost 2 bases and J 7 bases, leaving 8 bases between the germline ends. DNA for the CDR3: TGCAGTGCTAGAAAGGAGCGTGAAGCTTTCTTT. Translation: CSARKEREAFF.

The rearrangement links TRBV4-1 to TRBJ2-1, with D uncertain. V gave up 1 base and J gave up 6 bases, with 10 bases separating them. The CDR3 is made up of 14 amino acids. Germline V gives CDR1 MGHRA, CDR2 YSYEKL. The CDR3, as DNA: TGCGCCAGCAGCCAAGTTTCCCTGGGCAATGAGCAGTTCTTC. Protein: CASSQVSLGNEQFF.